Given below is one T cell receptor (beta chain) in context. V was shortened by 8 bases and J by 2 bases, with 7 bases between the two germline ends. The CDR3 consists of 11 residues. Per the germline V gene, CDR1 is LGHDT and CDR2 is YNNKEL (reference sequence). This sample is part of a study of blood T cell repertoires in COVID-19. Study at large: Sites across the United States, Italy and Spain contributed samples from acute and convalescent COVID-19. PBMCs, B-cell-depleted T cells, or T cells provided the cDNA or gDNA that made up the material.

Original handling: Estimation of nucleated cell counts was performed using reference gene primer amplification. Here immunoSEQ multiplex PCR was the method, and the copy in TCRdb shows in-frame clones only, minus some. D and trimming come from the DNA, and the V and J calls and clone size come from that table. The repertoire holds approximately 250,000 clones, with approximately 80% as singletons. The chain uses TRBV3-1 (or the pseudogene TRBV3-2) and TRBJ2-7; D perhaps matches TRBD2 (5 bases). The sequence was collected from a human donor in a cohort sampled during active COVID-19. Sequences were obtained from peripheral blood. For the CDR3, the DNA is TGTGCCAGCGGGAGTGCCTACGAGCAGTACTTC. Translation: CASGSAYEQYF.